The TCR beta chain under discussion was sequenced for a study of Tregs in tolerant kidney transplant recipients (dated by TCRdb to the late 2010s). About the investigation overall: The study used TCRbeta sequencing to identify donor-specific regulatory T cells before combined kidney and bone marrow transplantation, then tracked those cells after transplant. TCRbeta repertoire sequencing was used in 3 healthy controls to compare several methods for expanding Tregs specific for an allogeneic donor. Results the study describes overall, beyond this receptor: Although technical replication error seemed to be minimal, the question of biological reproducibility was not addressed directly. Expanding Tregs with activated donor B cells appeared to identify the most biologically relevant and donor-specific TCRbeta repertoire. Because only a small number of patients were included, the study had limitations, and the results will need to be validated in larger populations as well as under other immunosuppression protocols.

From cysteine to phenylalanine, the CDR3 is 14 amino acids long. Solely the CDR3 DNA is kept, with 42 bases framed from the first base. The V end gives up 6 bases and the J end 7 bases, leaving 6 bases in the junction not matched to a gene. The germline V gene sets CDR1 to MNHNS and CDR2 to SASEGT. Genomic DNA was extracted from sorted cells with the QIAGEN DNeasy Blood and Tissue Kit for TCRbeta CDR3 sequencing. High-throughput TCRbeta CDR3 sequencing was carried out commercially through immunoSEQ, with PCR amplification with bias correction and internal controls included. Per the authors' processing: Unique productive TCRbeta sequences were defined by CDR3 nucleotide sequence where primers matched, otherwise by CDR3 amino acid sequence with Vbeta and Jbeta genes. Sorting error was corrected by removing sequences shared between sorted populations at a frequency ratio of 2:1 or less, and the remaining shared sequences were assigned to the higher population. A sequence counted as donor-reactive if, in CFSE-low cells, the sequence had a frequency of at least 0.01% and was expanded at least 5-fold compared with unstimulated cells. Jensen-Shannon divergence calculated on the top 100 TCRbeta sequences ranked by frequency was used to measure repertoire divergence. For samples with multiple sequencing runs, sorting error was corrected separately for each run before the runs were pooled. Drawn from immuneACCESS, this table holds only the in-frame rearrangements with V and J called that TCRdb kept. Clones are partly lost; checked studies trace under half to an unresolved V gene and leave the rest unexplained. V and J calls plus clone size are reproduced from that table; the DNA served to infer D and trimming. The sample yields approximately 65,000 clones; 65% to 85% were counted once. The top ten constitute about 4% of the sample.

This clone was seen once. The clone's antigen remains unknown. No base-level quality is on record; no much larger clone is a single base apart. Thawed PBMCs were FACS-sorted into unstimulated Tregs (CD4+CD25+CD127-), CD4+ non-Tregs (CD4+CD25-), CD4 cells and CD8 cells. Blood from healthy controls was obtained either from healthy volunteers or as purchased buffy coats. Healthy control blood was processed by Ficoll density gradient to PBMCs and cryopreserved; patient PBMCs were collected before and after transplant. The chain is made from TRBV6-1 and TRBJ2-2, with 9 bases matching TRBD2. This TCR came from a human donor in good health. Sequenced sample: CD4+ T cells from blood. CDR3 region: CASSGLASGGELFF. Read as DNA, the sequence is TGTGCCAGCAGCGGACTAGCGTCGGGCGGGGAGCTGTTTTTT.